The 20 T cell receptor beta chains given below trace back to one sample, sequenced in a study of cytomegalovirus exposure and HLA in healthy donors. Primers: 60 Vbeta forward and 13 Jbeta reverse. This table comes from immunoSEQ multiplex PCR, and its TCRdb copy is limited to in-frame clones, with some not included. The table has 130,000 or so clones, around 59% seen once. The sequenced material came from PBMCs. Every receptor here comes from a male donor in good health and CMV-seronegative.

The J gene is TRBJ2-7, the V gene TRBV18, with 12 nucleotides matching TRBD2. The V gene's germline CDR1 is KGHSH and CDR2 LQKENI. Unmatched junction bases numbered 5, after V lost 3 bases and J lost 2 bases. This CDR3 spans 16 amino acids. CDR3 amino acids: CASSPRLAGEPYEQYF. The CDR3 DNA sequence: TGTGCCAGCTCACCGAGACTAGCGGGGGAACCCTACGAGCAGTACTTC.

The chain combines TRBV30 with TRBJ2-3, with 9 bases aligning to TRBD2. From germline, CDR1 is GTSNPN and CDR2 SVGIG (reference sequence). Unmatched junction bases numbered 14, after V lost 1 base and J lost 6 bases. The CDR3 is made up of 17 amino acids. The DNA of the CDR3 is TGTGCCTGGAGTGGGGTAGGTGCGGGGGGGCCATTGGATACGCAGTATTTT. Amino acids: CAWSGVGAGGPLDTQYF.

The chain uses TRBV29-1 and TRBJ2-5; 9 nucleotides agree with TRBD2. J was trimmed by 4 bases and V by 2 bases; bases with no gene match: 2. Germline CDR1 reads SQVTM; CDR2 reads ANQGSEA. The CDR3 totals 13 residues. CDR3 in DNA: TGCAGCGTTGAACTAGCGGGGTTAGAGACCCAGTACTTC. As protein: CSVELAGLETQYF.

The V call is TRBV5-1, the J call TRBJ1-3, with 7 bases fitting TRBD1. The CDR3 covers 17 residues. The ends lost 0 bases at V and 0 bases at J; junction bases unmatched: 6. Germline V gene sequence: CDR1 SGHRS, CDR2 YFSETQ. This CDR3 is CASSLANTGDSGNTIYF. For the CDR3, the DNA is TGCGCCAGCAGCTTGGCTAATACAGGGGACTCTGGAAACACCATATATTTT.

The chain uses TRBV5-1 and TRBJ2-1; maybe TRBD2 (6 bases). The germline V gene encodes CDR1 SGHRS and CDR2 YFSETQ. This CDR3 is 15 amino acids long. With 2 bases removed from V and 9 bases from J, the gap between germline ends came to 18 bases. DNA of the CDR3: TGCGCCAGCAGCTTTGTTGGCGGGGATTCGGGTGAGCAGTTCTTC. Translating it yields CASSFVGGDSGEQFF.

Remarks on this clone: Germline is not matched at one junction end, which may reflect a read error. The chain recombines TRBV11-2 with TRBJ1-5; 7 bases are a match to TRBD1. The germline CDR1 and CDR2 sequences are SGHAT and FQNNGV. This CDR3 comprises 16 residues. As DNA, the CDR3 is TGTGCCAGCAGCTTAGATCACCAGGGGGGACATCAGCTCCAGCATTTT. Protein: CASSLDHQGGHQLQHF.

The rearrangement links TRBV27 to TRBJ2-7; possible D gene TRBD2, 5 bases. V was shortened by 5 bases and J by 3 bases, with 14 bases between the two germline ends. The V gene's germline CDR1 is MNHEY and CDR2 SMNVEV (reference sequence). The CDR3 runs to 14 residues. As DNA, the CDR3 is TGTGCCAGCAGTCCCGCCTCGAGGGACTACGAGCAGTACTTC. This sequence encodes CASSPASRDYEQYF.

The CDR3: CAIAGQGTSTEAFF. In nucleotides, the CDR3 is TGTGCCATAGCGGGACAGGGCACGTCCACTGAAGCTTTCTTT. The rearrangement uses TRBV10-3 and TRBJ1-1; TRBD1 matches at 9 bases. This CDR3 has 14 amino acids. J gave up 4 bases and V 9 bases, and 9 bases lay outside the gene matches. Germline V lookup: CDR1 ENHRY, CDR2 SYGVKD.

The V call is TRBV7-6, the J call TRBJ2-2; TRBD2 matches at 8 bases. Germline V CDR1 and CDR2: SGHVS, FNYEAQ. The CDR3 is 16 residues long. J lost 1 base, V lost 2 bases, and 3 bases had no gene match. Written as DNA, the CDR3 is TGTGCCAGCAGCTTAATAAGCGGGGGGAACACCGGGGAGCTGTTTTTT. Its translation is CASSLISGGNTGELFF.

The genes are TRBV2 and TRBJ2-5, with D possibly being TRBD1 (5 bases). The J call may be incorrect, as the DNA end agrees better with TRBJ2-7. Germline lookup yields CDR1 SNHLY and CDR2 FYNNEI. CDR3 length: 11 residues. Written as DNA, the CDR3 is TGTGCCAGCAGCAGGGTCCCCGAGCAGTACTTC. Its translation is CASSRVPEQYF.

V usage is TRBV4-2 and J usage is TRBJ1-1, with D tentatively TRBD1 (6 bases). CDR3 length: 15 amino acids. Trimming pared 3 bases from V and 4 bases from J, leaving 15 bases between. Germline V gene lookup returns CDR1 LGHNA and CDR2 YNFKEQ. The CDR3 loop reads CASSHLKTGTTEAFF. The CDR3 bases are TGTGCCAGCAGCCATTTGAAAACAGGGACCACTGAAGCTTTCTTT.

The chain combines TRBV9 with TRBJ2-5, with D maybe TRBD2 (5 bases). The germline CDR1 and CDR2 sequences are SGDLS and YYNGEE. This CDR3 comprises 15 residues. Trimming cost V 0 bases and J 3 bases, with 12 bases left between them. CDR3 in DNA: TGTGCCAGCAGCGTAGGTAGCGTTGGGGAAGAGACCCAGTACTTC. It yields the protein CASSVGSVGEETQYF.

This clone was found a few times. This rearrangement joins TRBV10-3 to TRBJ2-7; possible D gene TRBD2, 6 bases. The CDR3 contains 13 residues. The germline CDR1 and CDR2 sequences are ENHRY and SYGVKD. Trimming stripped 2 bases from V and 3 bases from J, with 8 bases between. The CDR3 nucleotides are TGTGCCATCAGTGAGGGGCGGGGCTACGAGCAGTACTTC. Amino acid sequence: CAISEGRGYEQYF.

A remark on this clone: Other nucleotide sequences from this sample produce the same CDR3. The chain carries TRBV5-5 and TRBJ1-1; no firm D call. The CDR3 is 14 residues long. The ends were cut back, 0 bases at V and 1 base at J, with 7 bases in the middle. Germline CDR1 is SGHKS and CDR2 is YYEKEE (reference sequence). The CDR3 region has the DNA TGTGCCAGCAGCTTGGTGGCAGGGAACACTGAAGCTTTCTTT. As protein: CASSLVAGNTEAFF.

The chain links TRBV9 to TRBJ1-1; possible D gene TRBD1, 6 bases. The V and J ends lost 0 bases and 4 bases respectively, with 10 bases between them. This CDR3 is 14 amino acids long. Germline CDR1 and CDR2: SGDLS and YYNGEE. CDR3 in amino acids: CASSVAGAGTEAFF. The CDR3 DNA is TGTGCCAGCAGCGTAGCAGGGGCTGGCACTGAAGCTTTCTTT.

The chain carries TRBV14 and TRBJ1-1; 8 nucleotides align to TRBD1. This CDR3 is built from 21 residues. From germline, CDR1 is SGHDN and CDR2 FVKESK. J lost 4 bases, V lost 4 bases, and 26 bases had no gene match. CDR3: CASSRRVRPSGTQGVSTEAFF. The CDR3 DNA is TGTGCCAGCAGCCGAAGAGTTAGACCATCCGGGACACAGGGGGTAAGCACTGAAGCTTTCTTT. Together with reference TRBV14 and TRBJ1-1, the CDR3 gives the full variable domain: EAGVTQFPSHSVIEKGQTVTLRCDPISGHDNLYWYRRVMGKEIKFLLHFVKESKQDESGMPNNRFLAERTGGTYSTLKVQPAELEDSGVYFCASSRRVRPSGTQGVSTEAFFGQGTRLTVV.

This clone was counted between two and nine times. Different DNA sequences within this sample yield the same CDR3. The J gene is TRBJ1-5, the V gene TRBV7-9; D gene uncertain. CDR1 is SEHNR, CDR2 FQNEAQ, per germline (reference sequence). This CDR3 comprises 12 residues. Trimming cost V 1 base and J 5 bases, with 3 bases left between them. The CDR3 region has the DNA TGTGCCAGCAGCTTAGGAGATCAGCCCCAGCATTTT. Translated: CASSLGDQPQHF.

This clone was seen a few times. In DNA form, the CDR3 reads TGTGCCAGTAGTCGCAGGGGTGGAGAGACCCAGTACTTC. Residues: CASSRRGGETQYF. The chain employs TRBV27 and TRBJ2-5, with D perhaps TRBD1 (6 bases). Per the germline V gene, CDR1 is MNHEY and CDR2 is SMNVEV (reference sequence). The CDR3 contains 13 residues. The ends were cut back, 9 bases at V and 4 bases at J, with 15 bases in the middle.

This clone was seen just once. The chain recombines TRBV9 with TRBJ2-5; 10 bases line up with TRBD1. The germline V gene has CDR1 SGDLS and CDR2 YYNGEE. Unmatched junction bases numbered 7, after V lost 3 bases and J lost 5 bases. The CDR3 has 15 amino acids. The CDR3 DNA reads TGTGCCAGCAGCGCCCGGGACAGGGGTCGGGAGACCCAGTACTTC. It yields the protein CASSARDRGRETQYF.

This chain links TRBV19 with TRBJ1-2; 9 bases align to TRBD1. The germline gives CDR1 LNHDA, CDR2 SQIVND (reference sequence). There are 18 residues in the CDR3. The ends lost 7 bases at V and 2 bases at J; junction bases unmatched: 17. CDR3 nucleotide sequence: TGTGCCAGTACCTACGGGCGGGACAGGGTCTTGAGGAACTATGGCTACACCTTC. Protein sequence: CASTYGRDRVLRNYGYTF.